The 4 T cell receptor beta chains in this list originate from one sample, sequenced in a study of blood T cell repertoires in COVID-19. Assay: immunoSEQ multiplex PCR; the TCRdb copy retains only in-frame clones and omits some. The sample records about 150,000 clones, approximately 86% being singletons. Sequenced sample: PBMCs or T cells enriched from blood (not recorded which). Every receptor here comes from a woman aged 40 to 50 who had recovered from COVID-19.

V is TRBV5-6 and J is TRBJ2-2; TRBD1 agrees at 11 bases. Germline CDR1 and CDR2: SGHDT and YYEEEE. V lost 3 bases and J lost 5; bases outside the gene matches: 6. The CDR3 has 16 residues. CDR3 DNA sequence: TGTGCCAGCAGCTCGGACAGGGGGCGGGATACCGGGGAGCTGTTTTTT. This gives the protein CASSSDRGRDTGELFF.

The genes are TRBV14 and TRBJ2-1; 9 nucleotides align to TRBD2. The trim removed 0 bases at V and 10 bases at J, leaving 13 bases unmatched. Germline V gene lookup returns CDR1 SGHDN and CDR2 FVKESK. This CDR3 has 17 amino acids. The CDR3 sequence: CASSQEEVAGDLREQFF. CDR3 in DNA: TGTGCCAGCAGCCAAGAGGAGGTAGCGGGAGATTTGCGGGAGCAGTTCTTC.

The V gene is TRBV7-2, the J gene TRBJ1-5, with D possibly matching TRBD1 (5 bases). The CDR3 is 15 residues long. Germline V gives CDR1 SGHTA, CDR2 FQGNSA. Trimming took off 1 base at V and 7 bases at J, with 14 bases between the two ends. CDR3 loop: CASSLEVWGGQPQHF. CDR3 nucleotide sequence: TGTGCCAGCAGCTTAGAGGTCTGGGGCGGCCAGCCCCAGCATTTT.

This clone was recorded once. V and J are TRBV6-5 and TRBJ1-1, with 9 nucleotides matching TRBD1. From germline, CDR1 is MNHEY and CDR2 SVGAGI. The ends lost 4 bases at V and 1 base at J; junction bases unmatched: 1. The CDR3 is 14 residues long. As DNA, the CDR3 is TGTGCCAGCAGTTCGACAGGGGGGAACACTGAAGCTTTCTTT. Translation gives CASSSTGGNTEAFF.